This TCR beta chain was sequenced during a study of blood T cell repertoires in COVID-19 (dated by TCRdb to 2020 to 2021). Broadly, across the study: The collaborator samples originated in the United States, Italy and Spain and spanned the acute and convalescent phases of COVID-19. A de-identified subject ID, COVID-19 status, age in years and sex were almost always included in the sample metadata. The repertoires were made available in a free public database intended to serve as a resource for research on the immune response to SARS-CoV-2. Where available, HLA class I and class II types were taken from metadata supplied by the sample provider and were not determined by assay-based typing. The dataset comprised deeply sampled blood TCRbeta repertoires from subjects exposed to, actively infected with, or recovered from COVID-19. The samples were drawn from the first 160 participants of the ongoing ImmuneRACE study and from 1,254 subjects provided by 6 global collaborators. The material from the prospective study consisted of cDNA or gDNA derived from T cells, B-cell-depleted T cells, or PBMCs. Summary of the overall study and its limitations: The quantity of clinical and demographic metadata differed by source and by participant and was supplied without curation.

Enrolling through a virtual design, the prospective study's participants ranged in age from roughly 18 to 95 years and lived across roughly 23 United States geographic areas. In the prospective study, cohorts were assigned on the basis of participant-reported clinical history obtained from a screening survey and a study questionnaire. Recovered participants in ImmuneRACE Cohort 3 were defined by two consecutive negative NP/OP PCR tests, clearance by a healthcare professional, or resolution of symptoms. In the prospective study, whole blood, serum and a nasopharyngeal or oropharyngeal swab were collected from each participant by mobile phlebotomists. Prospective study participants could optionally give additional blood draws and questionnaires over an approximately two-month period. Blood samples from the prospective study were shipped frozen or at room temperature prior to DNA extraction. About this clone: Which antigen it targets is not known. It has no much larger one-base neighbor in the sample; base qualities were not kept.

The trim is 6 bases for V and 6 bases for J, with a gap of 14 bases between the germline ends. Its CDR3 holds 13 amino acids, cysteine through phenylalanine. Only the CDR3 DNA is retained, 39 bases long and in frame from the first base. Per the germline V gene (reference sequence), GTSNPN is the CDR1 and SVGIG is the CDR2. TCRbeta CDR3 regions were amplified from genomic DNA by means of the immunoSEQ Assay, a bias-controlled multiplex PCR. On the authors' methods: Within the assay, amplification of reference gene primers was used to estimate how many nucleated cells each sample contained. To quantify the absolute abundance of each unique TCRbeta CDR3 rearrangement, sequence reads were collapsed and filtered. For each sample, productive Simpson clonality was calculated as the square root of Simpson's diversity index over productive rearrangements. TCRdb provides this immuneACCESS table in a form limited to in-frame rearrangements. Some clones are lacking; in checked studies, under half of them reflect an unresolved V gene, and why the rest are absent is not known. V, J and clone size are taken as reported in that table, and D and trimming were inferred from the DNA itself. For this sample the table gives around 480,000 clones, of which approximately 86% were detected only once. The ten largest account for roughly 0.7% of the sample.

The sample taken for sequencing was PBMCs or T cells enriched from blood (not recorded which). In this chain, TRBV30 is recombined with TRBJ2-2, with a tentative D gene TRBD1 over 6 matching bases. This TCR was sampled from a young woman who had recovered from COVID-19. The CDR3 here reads CACNAQGPGELFF. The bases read TGTGCCTGTAATGCACAGGGCCCCGGGGAGCTGTTTTTT.